This T cell receptor (beta chain) was sequenced in a study of shared clonotypes between healthy human individuals. Study results and limitations: How much donors shared clonotypes was expected to be affected by sequencing depth. Blood was the only sampled material, and tissue repertoires likely differ.

Measured with immunoSEQ multiplex PCR; TCRdb has only the in-frame clones, and not every one. The repertoire includes around 550,000 clones, 90% to 96% of them detected once, and about 0.054% sits in the top ten. The CDR3 runs to 16 residues. Germline V gene lookup returns CDR1 LNHDA and CDR2 SQIVND (reference sequence). V dropped 6 bases and J dropped 3 bases, with 18 bases sitting between them. In regard to this clone: Its target is unknown.

The sequenced material came from naive CD4+ T cells sorted from blood. Specified subset: CD45RA+ positively selected. The source of this sequence is a woman under 40 in good health. The chain recombines TRBV19 with TRBJ2-1, with D tentatively TRBD2 (6 bases). For the CDR3, the DNA is TGTGCCAGTAGCCCTATCGGGACTCTCGGCTACAATGAGCAGTTCTTC. Translation: CASSPIGTLGYNEQFF.